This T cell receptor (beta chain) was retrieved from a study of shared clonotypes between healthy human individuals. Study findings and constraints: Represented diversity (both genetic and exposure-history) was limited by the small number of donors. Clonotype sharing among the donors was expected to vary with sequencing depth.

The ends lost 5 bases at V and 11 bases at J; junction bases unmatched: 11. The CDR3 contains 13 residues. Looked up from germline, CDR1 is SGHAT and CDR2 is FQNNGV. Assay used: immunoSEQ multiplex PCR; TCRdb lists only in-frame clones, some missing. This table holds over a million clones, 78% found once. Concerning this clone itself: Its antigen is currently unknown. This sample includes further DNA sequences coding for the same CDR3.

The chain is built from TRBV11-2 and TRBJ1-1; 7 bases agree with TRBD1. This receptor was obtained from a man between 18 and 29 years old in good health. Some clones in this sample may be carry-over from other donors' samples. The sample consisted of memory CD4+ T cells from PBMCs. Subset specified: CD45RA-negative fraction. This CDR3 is CASSVGQVRGAFF. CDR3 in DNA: TGTGCCAGCAGCGTAGGACAGGTACGGGGGGCTTTCTTT.